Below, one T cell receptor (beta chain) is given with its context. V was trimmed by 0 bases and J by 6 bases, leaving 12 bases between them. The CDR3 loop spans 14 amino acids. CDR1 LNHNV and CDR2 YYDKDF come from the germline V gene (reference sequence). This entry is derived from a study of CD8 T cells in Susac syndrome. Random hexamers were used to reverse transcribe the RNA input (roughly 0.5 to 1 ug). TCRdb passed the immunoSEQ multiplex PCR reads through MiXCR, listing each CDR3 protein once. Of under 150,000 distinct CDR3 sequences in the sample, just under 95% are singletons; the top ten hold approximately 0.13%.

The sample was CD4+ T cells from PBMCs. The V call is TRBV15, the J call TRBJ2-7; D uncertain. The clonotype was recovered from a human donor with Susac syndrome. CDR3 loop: CATSRDTKTLEQYF. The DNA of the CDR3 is TGTGCCACCAGCAGAGATACCAAAACGCTCGAGCAGTACTTC.